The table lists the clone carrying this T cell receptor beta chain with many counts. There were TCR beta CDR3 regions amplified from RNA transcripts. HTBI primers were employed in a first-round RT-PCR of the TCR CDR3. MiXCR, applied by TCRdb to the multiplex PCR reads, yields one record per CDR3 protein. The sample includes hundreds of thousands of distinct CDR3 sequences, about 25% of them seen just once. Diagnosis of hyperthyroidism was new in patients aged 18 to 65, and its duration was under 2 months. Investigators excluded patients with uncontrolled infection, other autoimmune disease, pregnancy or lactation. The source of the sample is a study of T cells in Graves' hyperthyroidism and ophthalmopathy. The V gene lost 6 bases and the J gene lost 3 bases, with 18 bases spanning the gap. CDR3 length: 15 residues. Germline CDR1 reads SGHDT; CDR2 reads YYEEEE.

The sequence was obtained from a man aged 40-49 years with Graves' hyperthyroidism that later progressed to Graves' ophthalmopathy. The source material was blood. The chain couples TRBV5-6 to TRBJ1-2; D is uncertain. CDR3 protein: CASNVGMKWYYGYTF. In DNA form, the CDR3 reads TGTGCCAGCAACGTAGGAATGAAGTGGTACTATGGCTACACCTTC. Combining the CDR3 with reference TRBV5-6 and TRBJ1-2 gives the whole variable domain DAGVTQSPTHLIKTRGQQVTLRCSPKSGHDTVSWYQQALGQGPQFIFQYYEEEERQRGNFPDRFSGHQFPNYSSELNVNALLLGDSALYLCASNVGMKWYYGYTFGSGTRLTVV.